Sequencing of this TCR beta chain was carried out in a study of blood T cell repertoires in COVID-19 (dated by TCRdb to 2020 to 2022). For the wider study: Samples from collaborators originated in the United States, Italy and Spain and spanned both the acute and convalescent phases of COVID-19. The material from the prospective study consisted of cDNA or gDNA derived from T cells, B-cell-depleted T cells, or PBMCs. Deeply sampled blood TCRbeta repertoires from subjects exposed to, actively infected with, or recovered from COVID-19 were included in the dataset. The repertoires were released in a freely available public database meant as a resource for research on the immune response to SARS-CoV-2. The samples were drawn from the first 160 participants of the ongoing ImmuneRACE study and from 1,254 subjects provided by 6 global collaborators. The sample metadata nearly always contained a de-identified subject ID, COVID-19 status, age in years and sex. Where HLA class I and class II types were available, the types were taken from metadata supplied by the sample provider, not from assay-based typing. Study-level results and caveats: The quantity of clinical and demographic metadata differed by source and by participant and was supplied without curation.

TCRbeta CDR3 regions were amplified from genomic DNA by means of the immunoSEQ Assay, a bias-controlled multiplex PCR. Under the source paper's analysis protocol: The number of nucleated cells in each sample was estimated from the amplification of reference gene primers within the assay. To quantify the absolute abundance of each unique TCRbeta CDR3 rearrangement, sequence reads were collapsed and filtered. For each sample, productive Simpson clonality was calculated by taking the square root of Simpson's diversity index across productive rearrangements. This is the immuneACCESS table as TCRdb keeps it, with only in-frame sequences that have V and J called. A part of the clones is gone; compared with another copy, unresolved V genes explain less than half, and the rest is unexplained. D and trimming were read from the DNA, whereas the V and J calls and clone size are those reported in that table. The sample has approximately 200,000 clones on record, over 80% of them singletons. The top ten hold approximately 3.5% of the sample.

In the prospective study, participants were about 18 to 90 years old, resided in 25 or so geographic areas of the United States, and were enrolled through a virtual design. Cohort assignment in the prospective study relied on participant-reported clinical history from a screening survey and a study questionnaire. Exposed participants had been in contact with someone with a PCR-confirmed or clinician-diagnosed COVID-19 case within 2 weeks of study entry. Mobile phlebotomists in the prospective study collected whole blood, serum and a nasopharyngeal or oropharyngeal swab from every participant. Over a roughly two-month period, participants in the prospective study had the option of providing additional blood draws and questionnaires. Prospective study blood samples were shipped either frozen or at room temperature before DNA extraction. The germline V gene (reference sequence) supplies CDR1 GTSNPN and CDR2 SVGIG. Inclusive of the bounding cysteine and phenylalanine, the CDR3 is 16 residues long. Only the CDR3 DNA is retained, 48 bases long and in frame from the first base. V ends up 4 bases short and J 6 bases short, with an unmatched junction base count of 14.

In regard to this clone: It lacks a known antigen. No base quality information exists; no much larger clone differs at one position.

The clonotype comes from a young woman who had been exposed to COVID-19. The sequencing input was PBMCs or T cells enriched from blood (not recorded which). The sequence is built from TRBV30 and TRBJ2-7; TRBD2 fits 11 bases in the junction. The base sequence is TGTGCCTGGAAGCCAAGGACTAGCGGGCCCATCTCCGAGCAGTACTTC. Translated, this is CAWKPRTSGPISEQYF.